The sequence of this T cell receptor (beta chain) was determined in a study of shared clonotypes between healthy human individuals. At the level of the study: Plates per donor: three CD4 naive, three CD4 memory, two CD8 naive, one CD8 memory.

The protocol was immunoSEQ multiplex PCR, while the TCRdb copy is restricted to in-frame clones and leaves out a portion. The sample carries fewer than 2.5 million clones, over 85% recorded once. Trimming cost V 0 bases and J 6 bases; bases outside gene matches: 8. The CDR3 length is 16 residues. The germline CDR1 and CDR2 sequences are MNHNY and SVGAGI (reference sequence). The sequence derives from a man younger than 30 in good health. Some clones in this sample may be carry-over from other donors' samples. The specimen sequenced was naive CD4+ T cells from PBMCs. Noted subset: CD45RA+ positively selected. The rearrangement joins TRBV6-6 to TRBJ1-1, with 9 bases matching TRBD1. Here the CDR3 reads CASSYSPTGGAAEAFF. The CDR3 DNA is TGTGCCAGCAGTTACTCGCCCACAGGGGGCGCAGCTGAAGCTTTCTTT.